This TCR beta chain was obtained from a study of blood T cell repertoires in COVID-19. The wider study: Acute and convalescent COVID-19 specimens originated in the United States, Italy and Spain. The analysed material was cDNA or gDNA that came from T cells, B-cell-depleted T cells, or PBMCs.

TCRdb keeps only in-frame clones here, not all; method: immunoSEQ multiplex PCR. Of some 140,000 clones in the sample, around 80% were seen once. J was trimmed by 7 bases and V by 5 bases; bases with no gene match: 8. CDR1 is MNHEY and CDR2 is SMNVEV in the germline V gene (reference sequence). The CDR3 totals 16 residues. The rearrangement joins TRBV27 to TRBJ2-1, with 13 nucleotides matching TRBD2. Sequencing was performed on peripheral blood. This TCR was sampled from a man older than 75 with acute or convalescent COVID-19. The CDR3 DNA reads as TGTGCCAGCAGTCGTGGACTAGCGGGGGAAAGGAATGAGCAGTTCTTC. Its translation: CASSRGLAGERNEQFF.